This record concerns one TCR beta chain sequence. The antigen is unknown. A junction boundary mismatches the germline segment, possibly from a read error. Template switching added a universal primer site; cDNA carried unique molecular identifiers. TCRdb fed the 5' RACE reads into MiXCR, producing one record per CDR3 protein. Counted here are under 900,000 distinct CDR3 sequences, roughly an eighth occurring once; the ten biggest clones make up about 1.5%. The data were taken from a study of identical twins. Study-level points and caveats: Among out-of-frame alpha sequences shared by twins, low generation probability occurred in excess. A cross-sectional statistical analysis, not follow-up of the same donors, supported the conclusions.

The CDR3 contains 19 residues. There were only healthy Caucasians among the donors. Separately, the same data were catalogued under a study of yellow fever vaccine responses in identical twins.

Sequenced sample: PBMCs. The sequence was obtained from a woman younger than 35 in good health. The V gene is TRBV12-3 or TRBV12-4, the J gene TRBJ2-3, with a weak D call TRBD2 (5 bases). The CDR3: CASCLFSRGLPLATDTQYF. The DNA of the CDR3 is TGTGCCAGCTGTTTATTTTCCCGAGGACTCCCCCTAGCCACAGATACGCAGTATTTT.